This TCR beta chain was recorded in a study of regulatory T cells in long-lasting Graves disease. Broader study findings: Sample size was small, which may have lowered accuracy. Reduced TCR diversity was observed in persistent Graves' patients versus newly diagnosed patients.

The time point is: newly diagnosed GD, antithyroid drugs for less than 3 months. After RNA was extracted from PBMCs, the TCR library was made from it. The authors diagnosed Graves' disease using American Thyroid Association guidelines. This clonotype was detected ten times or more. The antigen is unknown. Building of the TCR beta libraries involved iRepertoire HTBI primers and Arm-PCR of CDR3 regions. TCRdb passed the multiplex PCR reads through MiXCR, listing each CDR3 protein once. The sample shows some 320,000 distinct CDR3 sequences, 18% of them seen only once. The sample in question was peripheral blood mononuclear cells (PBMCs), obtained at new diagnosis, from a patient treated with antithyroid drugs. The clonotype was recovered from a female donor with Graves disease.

The CDR3 DNA follows: TGCAGCGTTGGGCGGGGGTCCCGAGTTGCTGAGCAGTTCTTC. Amino acids: CSVGRGSRVAEQFF. The genes are TRBV29-1 and TRBJ2-1, with 7 bases that match TRBD2. The trim removed 4 bases at V and 9 bases at J, leaving 12 bases unmatched. CDR3 length: 14 residues. Germline lookup yields CDR1 SQVTM and CDR2 ANQGSEA.